These 26 T cell receptor beta chains originate from one sample sequenced in a study of blood T cells in healthy people across ages. Next came a second PCR, run for about 7 to 12 cycles, which used a sample-barcoded 5' primer along with a J-beta primer mix. TCRdb fed the 5' RACE reads into MiXCR, producing one record per CDR3 protein. The sample consists of some 700,000 distinct CDR3 sequences, 22% of them appearing once. Material for sequencing was blood. These receptor sequences come from a man between 65 and 85 years old in good health.

This clonotype was found a few times. The chain employs TRBV20-1 and TRBJ1-1; a possible D gene is TRBD1 (5 bases). The CDR3 is 15 residues long. The germline V gene has CDR1 DFQATT and CDR2 SNEGSKA (reference sequence). The V gene lost 3 bases and the J gene lost 1 base, with 15 bases spanning the gap. The CDR3 protein is CSARLGGAQNTEAFF. The CDR3 nucleotides read TGCAGTGCTAGGTTAGGAGGGGCGCAGAACACTGAAGCTTTCTTT.

The V gene is TRBV5-1, the J gene TRBJ1-6, with no clear D. With 0 bases removed from V and 7 bases from J, the gap between germline ends came to 14 bases. Per the germline V gene, CDR1 is SGHRS and CDR2 is YFSETQ. There are 16 residues in the CDR3. As DNA, the CDR3 is TGCGCCAGCAGCTTGGTCCCTAATAATGGCAATTCACCCCTCCACTTT. As protein: CASSLVPNNGNSPLHF. The variable domain in full, completed from reference TRBV5-1 and TRBJ1-6, reads KAGVTQTPRYLIKTRGQQVTLSCSPISGHRSVSWYQQTPGQGLQFLFEYFSETQRNKGNFPGRFSGRQFSNSRSEMNVSTLELGDSALYLCASSLVPNNGNSPLHFGNGTRLTVT.

This clonotype has more than one count but fewer than ten. The V call is TRBV28, the J call TRBJ2-4, with D unresolved. Germline CDR1 MDHEN, CDR2 SYDVKM. Trimming shortened V by 5 bases and J by 0 bases, and 23 bases separated the two germline ends. The CDR3 runs to 19 residues. The DNA for the CDR3 is TGTGCCAGCAGTCTTGGCTGGGCCTTTGCCCCACTAGCCAAAAACATTCAGTACTTC. Amino acid sequence: CASSLGWAFAPLAKNIQYF.

In its sample, this clonotype was seen a few times. This chain joins TRBV21-1 and TRBJ2-4. TRBV21-1 is listed as a pseudogene. CDR3 length: 16 residues. CDR3 protein: CASSKARGLAKNIQYF. The CDR3 nucleotides are TGTGCCAGCAGCAAAGCGCGGGGACTAGCCAAAAACATTCAGTACTTC.

This clonotype came up once. The rearrangement uses TRBV29-1 and TRBJ1-3; unclear D gene. There are 17 residues in the CDR3. V was clipped by 0 bases and J by 1 base, with 16 bases between them. Looked up from germline, CDR1 is SQVTM and CDR2 is ANQGSEA. The DNA for the CDR3 is TGCAGCGTTGAAGAGGGCATAGGGATGAGTTCTGGAAACACCATATATTTT. Protein product: CSVEEGIGMSSGNTIYF.

The V call is TRBV5-5, the J call TRBJ2-1; 10 nucleotides match TRBD2. The V and J ends lost 4 bases and 10 bases, in that order; junction bases with no gene match: 11. CDR3 length equals 15 residues. CDR1 and CDR2 (germline): SGHKS, YYEKEE (reference sequence). The CDR3 DNA follows: TGTGCCAGCAGCGGGCTGCTAGCGGGAGACGGCGAGCAGTTCTTC. It specifies CASSGLLAGDGEQFF.

The V gene is TRBV6-6, the J gene TRBJ2-1; 10 bases agree with TRBD1. The CDR3 runs 15 residues. The trim removed 4 bases at V and 5 bases at J, leaving 5 bases unmatched. Germline lookup yields CDR1 MNHNY and CDR2 SVGAGI (reference sequence). CDR3: CASSSRDRGNNEQFF. CDR3 DNA: TGTGCCAGCAGTTCCCGGGACAGGGGAAACAATGAGCAGTTCTTC.

The sample holds many counts of this clonotype. V usage is TRBV28 and J usage is TRBJ2-5; 13 nucleotides align to TRBD2. The V gene end was trimmed by 6 bases and the J gene end by 3 bases; junction bases not matched to a gene: 4. Germline-derived CDR1 and CDR2 are MDHEN and SYDVKM. This CDR3 contains 15 residues. CDR3 in amino acids: CASRPTSGGKETQYF. CDR3 bases: TGTGCCAGCAGACCGACTAGCGGGGGGAAAGAGACCCAGTACTTC. The full variable domain, with the rest looked up from reference TRBV28 and TRBJ2-5, is DVKVTQSSRYLVKRTGEKVFLECVQDMDHENMFWYRQDPGLGLRLIYFSYDVKMKEKGDIPEGYSVSREKKERFSLILESASTNQTSMYLCASRPTSGGKETQYFGPGTRLLVL.

This clonotype was observed at least ten times. The J gene is TRBJ2-7, the V gene TRBV2; possible D gene TRBD1, 5 bases. The germline V and J ends were trimmed by 3 bases and 3 bases, with 18 bases remaining between them. This CDR3 has 16 residues. Germline V gives CDR1 SNHLY, CDR2 FYNNEI. CDR3 nucleotide sequence: TGTGCCAGCAGTGACTCAGGCAGGGTGTCCCTCTACGAGCAGTACGTC. This sequence encodes CASSDSGRVSLYEQYV.

This chain joins TRBV30 and TRBJ2-3, with D tentatively TRBD1 or TRBD2 (7 bases each). Germline-derived CDR1 and CDR2 are GTSNPN and SVGIG (reference sequence). This CDR3 comprises 19 residues. Trimming took 2 bases from V and 2 from J, leaving 26 bases between them. This CDR3 reads CAWSTGGQKTKDPTDTQYF. CDR3 bases: TGTGCCTGGAGTACGGGGGGACAGAAAACAAAAGATCCCACAGATACGCAGTATTTT.

V is TRBV12-3 or TRBV12-4 and J is TRBJ2-5; a weak D match, TRBD2 (6 bases). The CDR3 extends over 13 amino acids. V was clipped by 6 bases and J by 5 bases, with 13 bases between them. CDR3 residues: CASSRGILETQYF. CDR3 nucleotides: TGTGCCAGCAGCCGCGGGATCCTGGAGACCCAGTACTTC.

On this clonotype itself: Being one base from a much bigger clone, this may be a read error. The rearrangement uses TRBV20-1 and TRBJ2-1; no definite D call. The CDR3 totals 11 residues. Trimming pared 8 bases from V and 6 bases from J, leaving 11 bases between. Germline V lookup: CDR1 DFQATT, CDR2 SNEGSKA (reference sequence). The CDR3 DNA reads as TGCAGTTACAGTCCCCCCAATGAGCAGTTCTTC. It translates to CSYSPPNEQFF.

The chain couples TRBV12-3 or TRBV12-4 to TRBJ2-1; D is perhaps TRBD1 (5 bases). Deletions cut 6 bases from V and 0 bases from J, with 12 bases between. The CDR3 consists of 15 residues. CDR3 sequence (DNA): TGTGCCAGCAGCTTGACAGCAAGCTCCTACAATGAGCAGTTCTTC. Its protein product is CASSLTASSYNEQFF.

This clonotype was seen repeatedly, ten times or more. The rearrangement links TRBV19 to TRBJ2-1; TRBD2 matches at 12 bases. From germline, CDR1 is LNHDA and CDR2 SQIVND (reference sequence). This CDR3 spans 15 amino acids. V gave up 6 bases and J gave up 8 bases; unmatched junction bases: 8. CDR3 DNA: TGTGCCAGTAGATCCCTAGCGGGAGGGTTGGATGAGCAGTTCTTC. Its translation: CASRSLAGGLDEQFF.

In its sample, this clonotype was seen a few times. The rearrangement uses TRBV3-1 and TRBJ1-6; weak D call: TRBD1 (6 bases). Trimming left V 5 bases short and J 7 bases short, with 18 bases between. The germline V gene encodes CDR1 LGHDT and CDR2 YNNKEL (reference sequence). The CDR3 extends over 16 amino acids. CDR3 region: CASSLDHRVRNSPLHF. As DNA, the CDR3 is TGTGCCAGCAGCTTGGACCACAGGGTTCGGAATTCACCCCTCCACTTT.

The gene calls are TRBV11-1 and TRBJ1-2; TRBD1 matches at 7 bases. The V gene end was trimmed by 7 bases and the J gene end by 4 bases; junction bases not matched to a gene: 9. The germline V gene encodes CDR1 SGHAT and CDR2 FQDESV (reference sequence). The CDR3 loop spans 14 amino acids. In nucleotides, the CDR3 is TGTGCCAGCACCGACGGGACAGTACCCTATGGCTACACCTTC. This translates into CASTDGTVPYGYTF.

Of note for this clonotype: The conserved final phenylalanine or tryptophan is absent from the CDR3, which likely points to a read error. The V gene is TRBV11-2, the J gene TRBJ1-2; D not certain. The CDR3 contains 14 residues. CDR1 and CDR2 (germline): SGHAT, FQNNGV. The CDR3 DNA reads TGTGCCAGCGGCTTACTAGTCGGCGTCCGTGGCTACACCCTC. Protein: CASGLLVGVRGYTL.

This clonotype was seen once. The chain recombines TRBV6-1 with TRBJ1-1; 7 nucleotides agree with TRBD1. J gave up 1 base and V 7 bases, and 3 bases lay outside the gene matches. Germline V gene data show CDR1 as MNHNS and CDR2 as SASEGT. This CDR3 is 13 amino acids long. The CDR3 coding sequence is TGTGCCAGCAAGGGGACAGAGAACACTGAAGCTTTCTTT. This codes for CASKGTENTEAFF.

This clonotype was counted a few times. The chain uses TRBV20-1 and TRBJ2-5; D uncertain. Germline V gene data show CDR1 as DFQATT and CDR2 as SNEGSKA (reference sequence). The ends were cut back, 3 bases at V and 1 base at J, with 6 bases in the middle. This CDR3 comprises 12 residues. CDR3 region: CSASWAQETQYF. CDR3 nucleotides: TGCAGTGCTAGTTGGGCCCAAGAGACCCAGTACTTC.

This clonotype was observed a handful of times. The genes are TRBV20-1 and TRBJ1-4; D not certain. The germline gives CDR1 DFQATT, CDR2 SNEGSKA (reference sequence). V gave up 0 bases and J gave up 4 bases, with 6 bases separating them. The CDR3 extends over 13 amino acids. CDR3 DNA sequence: TGCAGTGCTAGAGAAACGATTAATGAAAAACTGTTTTTT. Translation gives CSARETINEKLFF.

The CDR3 DNA follows: TGTGCCAGCAGTCTCACGGTCGGCCCAGAGACCCAGTACTTC. Residues: CASSLTVGPETQYF. The chain joins TRBV7-2 to TRBJ2-5; D not certain. This CDR3 contains 14 residues. The germline gives CDR1 SGHTA, CDR2 FQGNSA. Between the trimmed V and J ends, which lost 6 bases and 4 bases, there was a span of 15 bases. Full variable domain (remainder filled in from reference TRBV7-2 and TRBJ2-5): GAGVSQSPSNKVTEKGKDVELRCDPISGHTALYWYRQSLGQGLEFLIYFQGNSAPDKSGLPSDRFSAERTGGSVSTLTIQRTQQEDSAVYLCASSLTVGPETQYFGPGTRLLVL.

This clonotype was recorded a few times. V usage is TRBV7-3 and J usage is TRBJ2-2, with 9 positions matching TRBD2. This CDR3 has 18 residues. J lost 3 bases, V lost 0 bases, and 8 bases had no gene match. Germline-derived CDR1 and CDR2 are SGHTA and FQGTGA. The chain's CDR3 is CASSLTGVAGAYTGELFF. For the CDR3, the DNA is TGTGCCAGCAGCTTAACTGGGGTAGCGGGGGCCTACACCGGGGAGCTGTTTTTT.

The chain carries TRBV9 and TRBJ2-1; possible D gene TRBD2, 5 bases. The CDR3 covers 15 residues. Germline values: CDR1 SGDLS, CDR2 YYNGEE. Trimming left V 0 bases short and J 6 bases short, with 13 bases between. CDR3 sequence reads: CASSVGASSGNEQFF. The CDR3 bases are TGTGCCAGCAGCGTAGGAGCTAGCAGTGGCAATGAGCAGTTCTTC.

The chain employs TRBV7-2 and TRBJ2-3; perhaps TRBD2 as D (6 bases). The CDR3 consists of 16 residues. Germline values: CDR1 SGHTA, CDR2 FQGNSA. V shed 4 bases and J shed 0 bases, with 14 bases lying between them. CDR3 residues: CASSSLADTSTDTQYF. DNA for the CDR3: TGTGCCAGCAGCTCACTAGCTGACACTAGCACAGATACGCAGTATTTT.

In its sample, this clonotype was seen a few times. This chain links TRBV18 with TRBJ2-7; a possible D gene is TRBD1 (6 bases). Trimming left V 4 bases short and J 3 bases short, with 7 bases between. There are 12 residues in the CDR3. The germline gives CDR1 KGHSH, CDR2 LQKENI. CDR3 sequence: CASSQQGYEQYV. DNA for the CDR3: TGTGCCAGCTCACAACAGGGCTACGAGCAGTACGTC.

In its sample, this clonotype was seen a few times. The rearrangement uses TRBV10-3 and TRBJ2-3; 8 bases are shared with TRBD2. V was pared by 7 bases and J by 2 bases, with 2 bases of the junction left unmatched. The CDR3 contains 13 residues. Germline CDR1 ENHRY, CDR2 SYGVKD. In DNA, the CDR3 is TGTGCCATCATGACTAGCGACACAGATACGCAGTATTTT. Amino acid sequence: CAIMTSDTDTQYF.